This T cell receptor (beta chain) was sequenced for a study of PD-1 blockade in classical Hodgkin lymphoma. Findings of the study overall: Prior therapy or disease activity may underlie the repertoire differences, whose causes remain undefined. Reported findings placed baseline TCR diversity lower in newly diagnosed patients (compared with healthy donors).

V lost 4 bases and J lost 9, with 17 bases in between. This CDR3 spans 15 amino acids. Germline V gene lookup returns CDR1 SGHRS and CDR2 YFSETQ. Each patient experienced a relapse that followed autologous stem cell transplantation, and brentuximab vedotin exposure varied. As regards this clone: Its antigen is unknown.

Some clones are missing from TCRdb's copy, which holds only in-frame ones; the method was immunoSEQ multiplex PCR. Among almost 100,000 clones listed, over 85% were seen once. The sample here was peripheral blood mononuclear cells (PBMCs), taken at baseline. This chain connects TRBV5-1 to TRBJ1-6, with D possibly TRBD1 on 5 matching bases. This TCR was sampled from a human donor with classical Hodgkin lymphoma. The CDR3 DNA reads TGCGCCAGCAGCCTCGAGGGGAGGGTAGGTTCACCCCTCCACTTT. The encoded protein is CASSLEGRVGSPLHF. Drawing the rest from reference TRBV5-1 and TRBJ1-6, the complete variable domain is KAGVTQTPRYLIKTRGQQVTLSCSPISGHRSVSWYQQTPGQGLQFLFEYFSETQRNKGNFPGRFSGRQFSNSRSEMNVSTLELGDSALYLCASSLEGRVGSPLHFGNGTRLTVT.